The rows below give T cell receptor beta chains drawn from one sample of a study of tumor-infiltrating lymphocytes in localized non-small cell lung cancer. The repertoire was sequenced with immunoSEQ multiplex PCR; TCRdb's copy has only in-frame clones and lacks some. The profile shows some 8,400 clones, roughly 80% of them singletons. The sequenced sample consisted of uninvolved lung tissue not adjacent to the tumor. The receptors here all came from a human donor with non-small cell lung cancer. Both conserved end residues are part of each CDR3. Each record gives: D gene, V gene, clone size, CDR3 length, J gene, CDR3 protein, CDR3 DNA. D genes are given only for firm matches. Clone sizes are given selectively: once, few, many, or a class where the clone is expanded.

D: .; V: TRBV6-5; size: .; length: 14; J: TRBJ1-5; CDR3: CASSYGGDNQPQHF; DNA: TGTGCCAGCAGTTACGGGGGCGACAATCAGCCCCAGCATTTT
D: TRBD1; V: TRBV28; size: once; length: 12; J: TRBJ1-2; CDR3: CASGDRGYGYTF; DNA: TGTGCCAGCGGCGACAGGGGGTACGGCTACACCTTC
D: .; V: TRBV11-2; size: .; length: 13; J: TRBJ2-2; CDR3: CASSLEERWALFF; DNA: TGTGCCAGCAGCTTAGAAGAACGTTGGGCGCTGTTTTTT
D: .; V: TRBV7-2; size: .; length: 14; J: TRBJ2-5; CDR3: CASSLEYSQETQYF; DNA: TGTGCCAGCAGCTTAGAATACAGTCAAGAGACCCAGTACTTC
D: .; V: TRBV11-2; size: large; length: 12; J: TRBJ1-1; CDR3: CASSLAQRDAFF; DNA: TGTGCCAGCAGCTTGGCTCAGAGGGACGCTTTCTTT
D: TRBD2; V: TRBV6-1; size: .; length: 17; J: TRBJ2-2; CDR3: CASSAGLAGADTGELFF; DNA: TGTGCCAGCAGTGCGGGACTAGCGGGAGCGGACACCGGGGAGCTGTTTTTT
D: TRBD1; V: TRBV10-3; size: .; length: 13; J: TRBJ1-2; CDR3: CAIGGDRGYGYTF; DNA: TGTGCCATCGGGGGAGACAGGGGGTATGGCTACACCTTC
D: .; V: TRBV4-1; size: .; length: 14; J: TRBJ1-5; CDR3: CASSQDRGDQPQHF; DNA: TGCGCCAGCAGCCAAGATCGAGGGGATCAGCCCCAGCATTTT
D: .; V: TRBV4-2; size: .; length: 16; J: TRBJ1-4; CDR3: CASSEKSGTGGEKLFF; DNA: TGTGCCAGCAGCGAAAAGTCAGGGACTGGAGGCGAAAAACTGTTTTTT
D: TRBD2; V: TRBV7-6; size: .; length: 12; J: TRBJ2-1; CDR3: CASSLAASEQFF; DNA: TGTGCCAGCAGCCTAGCGGCTTCTGAGCAGTTCTTC
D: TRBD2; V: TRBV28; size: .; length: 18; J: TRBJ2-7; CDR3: CASSQTPGLAGGNYEQYF; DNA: TGTGCCAGCAGTCAGACTCCGGGACTAGCGGGCGGGAACTACGAGCAGTACTTC
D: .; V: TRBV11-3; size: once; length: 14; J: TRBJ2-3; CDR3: CASSLGERTDTQYF; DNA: TGTGCCAGCAGCTTAGGGGAGCGAACAGATACGCAGTATTTT
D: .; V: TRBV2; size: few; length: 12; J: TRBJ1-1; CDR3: CASNRENTEAFF; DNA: TGTGCCAGCAACCGGGAGAACACTGAAGCTTTCTTT
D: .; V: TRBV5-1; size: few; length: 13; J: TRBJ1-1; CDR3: CASSLEGRAEAFF; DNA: TGCGCCAGCAGCTTGGAGGGTAGGGCTGAAGCTTTCTTT
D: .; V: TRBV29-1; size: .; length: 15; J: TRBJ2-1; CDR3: CSVPRGGASNNEQFF; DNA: TGCAGCGTCCCCCGTGGGGGGGCGTCCAACAATGAGCAGTTCTTC
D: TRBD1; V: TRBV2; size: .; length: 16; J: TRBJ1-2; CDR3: CASSEGGQGRIYGYTF; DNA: TGTGCCAGCAGTGAAGGGGGACAGGGCAGGATCTATGGCTACACCTTC
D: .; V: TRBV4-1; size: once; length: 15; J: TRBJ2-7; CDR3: CASSQDRMAGDEQYF; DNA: TGCGCCAGCAGCCAGGATCGGATGGCTGGGGACGAGCAGTACTTC
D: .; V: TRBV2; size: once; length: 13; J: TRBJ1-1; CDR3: CASEKQGDTEAFF; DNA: TGTGCCAGCGAGAAACAGGGAGACACTGAAGCTTTCTTT
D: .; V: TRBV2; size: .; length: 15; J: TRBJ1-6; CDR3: CASSDWEGHNSPLHF; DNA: TGTGCCAGCAGTGATTGGGAGGGTCATAATTCACCCCTCCACTTT
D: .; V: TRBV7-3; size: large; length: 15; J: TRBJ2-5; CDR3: CASSSTGTWGETQYF; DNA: TGTGCCAGCAGCTCGACCGGGACCTGGGGTGAGACCCAGTACTTC
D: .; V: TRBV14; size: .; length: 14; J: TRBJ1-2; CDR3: CASSQRVDNYGYTF; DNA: TGTGCCAGCAGCCAAAGGGTTGACAACTATGGCTACACCTTC
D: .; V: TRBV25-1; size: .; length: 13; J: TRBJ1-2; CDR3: CASSEMQNYGYTF; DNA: TGTGCCAGCAGTGAGATGCAGAACTATGGCTACACCTTC
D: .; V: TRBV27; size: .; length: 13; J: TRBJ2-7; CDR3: CASSTGSSYEQYF; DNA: TGTGCCAGCAGTACCGGGTCCTCCTACGAGCAGTACTTC
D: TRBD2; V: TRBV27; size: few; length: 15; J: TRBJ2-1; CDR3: CASSPGTSGIDEQFF; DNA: TGTGCCAGCAGTCCGGGGACTAGCGGGATCGATGAGCAGTTCTTC
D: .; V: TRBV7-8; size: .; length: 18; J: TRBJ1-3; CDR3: CASTPRALEPTSGNTIYF; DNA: TGTGCCAGCACCCCCAGGGCCCTGGAACCAACCTCTGGAAACACCATATATTTT
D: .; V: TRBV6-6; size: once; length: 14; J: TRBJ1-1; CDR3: CASSREKRNTEAFF; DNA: TGTGCCAGCAGCCGGGAAAAAAGGAACACTGAAGCTTTCTTT
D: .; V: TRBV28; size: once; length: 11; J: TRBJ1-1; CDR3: CASSAGGQAFF; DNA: TGTGCCAGCAGTGCCGGAGGTCAAGCTTTCTTT
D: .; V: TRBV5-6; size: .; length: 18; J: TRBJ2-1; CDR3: CASSSLDRLRRSYNEQFF; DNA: TGTGCCAGCAGCTCCCTGGACAGACTAAGGCGCTCCTACAATGAGCAGTTCTTC
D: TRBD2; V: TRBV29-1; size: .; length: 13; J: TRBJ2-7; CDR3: CSVGSSGNYEQYF; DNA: TGCAGCGTTGGGAGTAGCGGGAACTACGAGCAGTACTTC
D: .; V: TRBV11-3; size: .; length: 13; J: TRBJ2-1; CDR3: CASSLMTSDEQFF; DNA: TGTGCCAGCAGCTTGATGACTAGTGATGAGCAGTTCTTC
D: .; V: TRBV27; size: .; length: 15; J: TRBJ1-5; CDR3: CASSPSQGRNQPQHF; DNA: TGTGCCAGCAGTCCCTCGCAGGGGCGGAATCAGCCCCAGCATTTT
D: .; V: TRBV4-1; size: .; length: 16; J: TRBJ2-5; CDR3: CASSQPLDKSGLTQYF; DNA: TGCGCCAGCAGCCAACCCTTAGACAAATCAGGTCTGACCCAGTACTTC
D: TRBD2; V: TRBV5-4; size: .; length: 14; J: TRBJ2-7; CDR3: CASSGTSGKAVQYF; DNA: TGTGCCAGCAGCGGGACTAGCGGGAAGGCAGTGCAGTACTTC
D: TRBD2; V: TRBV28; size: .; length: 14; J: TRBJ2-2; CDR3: CASSPPGLAGELFF; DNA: TGTGCCAGCAGTCCCCCGGGACTAGCTGGGGAGCTGTTTTTT
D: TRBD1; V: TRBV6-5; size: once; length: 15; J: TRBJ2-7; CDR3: CASSYSRQGAYEQYF; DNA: TGTGCCAGCAGTTACTCGAGGCAGGGGGCTTACGAGCAGTACTTC
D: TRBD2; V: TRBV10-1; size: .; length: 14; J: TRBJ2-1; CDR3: CASSETSGRNEQFF; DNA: TGCGCCAGCAGTGAGACTAGCGGGAGGAATGAGCAGTTCTTC
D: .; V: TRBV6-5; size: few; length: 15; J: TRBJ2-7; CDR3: CASSPGWDTTYEQYF; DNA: TGTGCCAGCAGCCCCGGGTGGGACACAACCTACGAGCAGTACTTC
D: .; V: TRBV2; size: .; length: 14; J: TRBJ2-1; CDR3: CASSESPENNEQFF; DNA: TGTGCCAGCAGTGAATCACCAGAGAACAATGAGCAGTTCTTC
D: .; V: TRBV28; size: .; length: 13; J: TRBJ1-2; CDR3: CASSFGVIYGYTF; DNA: TGTGCCAGCAGTTTCGGGGTCATCTATGGCTACACCTTC
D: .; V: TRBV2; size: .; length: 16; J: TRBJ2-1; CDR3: CASSEGSGLRNNEQFF; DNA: TGTGCCAGCAGCGAGGGGAGCGGGCTCCGCAACAATGAGCAGTTCTTC
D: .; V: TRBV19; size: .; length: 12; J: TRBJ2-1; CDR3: CASIGEPNEQFF; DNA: TGTGCCAGTATTGGAGAACCCAATGAGCAGTTCTTC
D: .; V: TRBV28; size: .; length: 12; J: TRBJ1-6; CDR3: CASSPTNSPLHF; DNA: TGTGCCAGCAGCCCTACAAATTCACCCCTCCACTTT
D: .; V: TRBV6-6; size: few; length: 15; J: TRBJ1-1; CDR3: CASSYSLGMNTEAFF; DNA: TGTGCCAGCAGTTACTCCTTAGGTATGAACACTGAAGCTTTCTTT
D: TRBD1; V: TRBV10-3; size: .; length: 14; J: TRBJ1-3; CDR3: CASGQGGSGNTIYF; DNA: TGTGCCAGCGGGCAGGGGGGGTCTGGAAACACCATATATTTT